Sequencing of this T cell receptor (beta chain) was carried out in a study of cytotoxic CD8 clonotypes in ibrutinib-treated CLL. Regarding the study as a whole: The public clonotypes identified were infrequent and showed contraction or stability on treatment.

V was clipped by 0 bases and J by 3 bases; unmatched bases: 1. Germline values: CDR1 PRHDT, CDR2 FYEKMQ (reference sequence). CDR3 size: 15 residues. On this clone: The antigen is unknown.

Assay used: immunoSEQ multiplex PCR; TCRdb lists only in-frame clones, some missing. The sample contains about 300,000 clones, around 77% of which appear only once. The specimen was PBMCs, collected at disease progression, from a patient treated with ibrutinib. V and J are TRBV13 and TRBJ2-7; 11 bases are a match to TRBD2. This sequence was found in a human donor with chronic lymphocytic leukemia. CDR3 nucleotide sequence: TGTGCCAGCAGCTTAGGGACTAGCGGGGACTACGAGCAGTACTTC. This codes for CASSLGTSGDYEQYF.